This section outlines one T cell receptor (beta chain) sequence together with its context. This entry comes from a study of blood T cell repertoires in COVID-19. Study-wide background: Acute and convalescent COVID-19 specimens originated in the United States, Italy and Spain. T cells, B-cell-depleted T cells, or PBMCs provided the cDNA or gDNA that served as material.

Germline-derived CDR1 and CDR2 are PRHDT and FYEKMQ (reference sequence). The ends lost 4 bases at V and 6 bases at J; junction bases unmatched: 9. CDR3 length: 15 residues. In the original workflow: Cell counts per sample came from amplifying reference gene primers. Generated by immunoSEQ multiplex PCR, the TCRdb table keeps only in-frame clones and is missing some. The V and J calls and clone size were taken over from that table, and D and trimming were inferred from the DNA. The sample records 68,000 or so clones, about 86% being singletons. V gene TRBV13 combines with J gene TRBJ2-3, with 8 nucleotides matching TRBD1. The sequenced sample consisted of peripheral blood. This TCR derives from a man aged 50 or older with acute or convalescent COVID-19. The CDR3 protein is CASSSDRGRADTQYF. The DNA of the CDR3 is TGTGCCAGCAGCTCAGACAGGGGCAGGGCCGATACGCAGTATTTT.